The rows below give T cell receptor beta chains drawn from one sample of a study of blood T cell repertoires in COVID-19. The protocol was immunoSEQ multiplex PCR, while the TCRdb copy is restricted to in-frame clones and leaves out a portion. Among 300,000 to 400,000 clones listed, about nine tenths were seen once. The sequenced sample was peripheral blood. These receptors were collected from a woman in her forties or fifties with COVID-19, enrolled during active disease. CDR3s include the opening cysteine and the closing phenylalanine or tryptophan. The order of the fields is J gene, D gene, clone size, V gene, CDR3 protein, CDR3 DNA. D genes are given only for firm matches. Clone sizes are given selectively: once, few, many, or a class where the clone is expanded.

>TRBJ1-5|NA|NA|TRBV5-1
CASSLVGGEGQPQHF
TGCGCCAGCAGCTTGGTTGGGGGCGAAGGGCAGCCCCAGCATTTT
>TRBJ2-1|TRBD2|NA|TRBV5-1
CASSWTGTSGTPSSYNEQFF
TGCGCCAGCAGCTGGACAGGGACTAGCGGGACACCCAGCTCCTACAATGAGCAGTTCTTC
>TRBJ1-2|NA|NA|TRBV19
CASSIRGTNYGYTF
TGTGCCAGTAGTATTAGGGGGACTAACTATGGCTACACCTTC
>TRBJ2-3|NA|once|TRBV6-5
CASSYVGGGTDTQYF
TGTGCCAGCAGTTATGTCGGCGGTGGTACAGATACGCAGTATTTT
>TRBJ2-1|NA|NA|TRBV21-1
CASSKTGGYNEQFF
TGTGCCAGCAGCAAAACAGGGGGATACAATGAGCAGTTCTTC
>TRBJ2-1|TRBD2|NA|TRBV15
CATSRIAGVIYNEQFF
TGTGCCACCAGCAGGATAGCGGGAGTTATATACAATGAGCAGTTCTTC
>TRBJ2-3|TRBD2|NA|TRBV15
CATSRPRRLAAPSRGTDTQYF
TGTGCCACCAGCAGACCGCGGAGGCTAGCGGCCCCCTCGAGAGGCACAGATACGCAGTATTTT
>TRBJ2-5|TRBD1|NA|TRBV7-8
CASSWGQGRETQYF
TGTGCCAGCAGCTGGGGACAGGGGCGAGAGACCCAGTACTTC
>TRBJ2-1|NA|NA|TRBV7-2
CASSLVTGGAYNEQFF
TGTGCCAGCAGCTTAGTGACCGGCGGGGCCTACAATGAGCAGTTCTTC
>TRBJ1-2|NA|NA|TRBV6-2/TRBV6-3
CASSYGLGTYGYTF
TGTGCCAGCAGTTACGGTCTTGGGACTTATGGCTACACCTTC
>TRBJ1-1|NA|few|TRBV11-2
CARATLNTEAFF
TGTGCCAGGGCAACACTGAACACTGAAGCTTTCTTT
>TRBJ1-5|NA|few|TRBV15
CATSRGDTDQPQHF
TGTGCCACCAGCAGGGGGGACACAGATCAGCCCCAGCATTTT
>TRBJ1-1|NA|NA|TRBV7-3
CASSHPSGNTEAFF
TGTGCCAGCAGCCACCCCTCAGGGAACACTGAAGCTTTCTTT
>TRBJ2-7|TRBD1|NA|TRBV18
CASSSTGQVYEQYF
TGTGCCAGCTCATCCACGGGACAGGTCTACGAGCAGTACTTC
>TRBJ1-5|NA|NA|TRBV6-5
CASSRDSSNQPQHF
TGTGCCAGCAGTCGTGACAGTAGCAATCAGCCCCAGCATTTT
>TRBJ2-7|NA|NA|TRBV10-2
CASSAPAPRGGEQYF
TGCGCCAGCAGTGCTCCTGCCCCCCGAGGGGGCGAGCAGTACTTC
>TRBJ2-1|NA|NA|TRBV6-1
CASSEGLGTHEQFF
TGTGCCAGCAGTGAAGGGTTAGGGACACATGAGCAGTTCTTC
>TRBJ2-5|TRBD2|NA|TRBV5-5
CASSYSGINGGTQYF
TGTGCCAGCAGCTATAGCGGGATCAACGGGGGGACCCAGTACTTC
>TRBJ2-2|TRBD1|NA|TRBV19
CASRGTANTGELFF
TGTGCCAGTAGGGGGACAGCGAACACCGGGGAGCTGTTTTTT
>TRBJ2-2|NA|NA|TRBV24-1
CATSDLDDATGELFF
TGTGCCACCAGTGATTTGGATGATGCGACCGGGGAGCTGTTTTTT
>TRBJ2-7|NA|NA|TRBV6-5
CASRPPGTRTDKQYF
TGTGCCAGCAGACCCCCCGGGACAAGAACTGATAAGCAGTACTTC
>TRBJ1-1|TRBD1|NA|TRBV27
CASALLQGYTEAFF
TGTGCCAGCGCCCTCTTACAGGGGTACACTGAAGCTTTCTTT
>TRBJ2-1|TRBD2|NA|TRBV30
CAWSVDPPGLSSLGQFF
TGTGCCTGGAGTGTAGACCCCCCGGGACTATCTAGTCTAGGGCAGTTCTTC
>TRBJ2-3|NA|NA|TRBV14
CASTEGAGATDTQYF
TGTGCCAGCACCGAAGGGGCAGGAGCCACAGATACGCAGTATTTT
>TRBJ1-2|TRBD1|NA|TRBV3-1/TRBV3-2
CASSQDLRGQGANWNGYTF
TGTGCCAGCAGCCAAGATCTTAGGGGACAGGGGGCCAATTGGAATGGCTACACCTTC
>TRBJ2-1|TRBD2|NA|TRBV28
CASVTTLAGRFREQFF
TGTGCCAGCGTAACGACCCTAGCGGGACGCTTTCGTGAGCAGTTCTTC
>TRBJ1-2|NA|NA|TRBV19
CASSMGGNYGYTF
TGTGCCAGTAGTATGGGAGGGAACTATGGCTACACCTTC
>TRBJ2-1|NA|NA|TRBV7-2
CASSSNTGQRSEQFF
TGTGCCAGCAGCTCGAACACAGGACAGCGGAGTGAGCAGTTCTTC
>TRBJ1-1|TRBD1|NA|TRBV7-9
CASSLISSGTALFYTEAFF
TGTGCCAGCAGCTTAATCTCTAGCGGGACAGCCTTATTCTACACTGAAGCTTTCTTT
>TRBJ1-2|NA|NA|TRBV25-1
CASSEYSTATEGYTF
TGTGCCAGCAGTGAATATTCGACGGCCACAGAGGGCTACACCTTC
>TRBJ2-1|TRBD1|NA|TRBV6-2/TRBV6-3
CASSSPGTAYNEQFF
TGTGCCAGCAGTTCCCCCGGGACAGCCTACAATGAGCAGTTCTTC
>TRBJ1-2|TRBD1|NA|TRBV27
CASSTRRGGTAYGYTF
TGTGCCAGCAGTACCCGGCGAGGGGGCACCGCCTATGGCTACACCTTC